This T cell receptor beta chain was captured by sequencing in a study of OX40 agonist ivuxolimab in advanced cancers. This CDR3 is 12 amino acids long. Trimming shortened V by 5 bases and J by 10 bases, and 12 bases separated the two germline ends. Germline CDR1 is SEHNR and CDR2 is FQNEAQ (reference sequence). The table came from immunoSEQ multiplex PCR; TCRdb's copy has only in-frame clones and leaves some out. The sample gives around 60,000 clones, around 90% of which show up once; around 1.8% is in the top ten. General observations from the study: Relatively little clonal expansion, among the lowest observed, appeared in partial responders at 0.1-3.0 mg/kg. On average, CD8+ T cells showed a greater number of expanded clones than CD4+.

As to this clone: Its antigen is as yet unknown.

This sequence was found in an adult with an advanced solid tumor such as melanoma, head and neck, liver or kidney cancer. The sample here was CD4+ or CD8+ T cells sorted from blood, taken in a trial of the OX40 agonist ivuxolimab. The chain joins TRBV7-9 to TRBJ1-5; D unclear. CDR3 DNA sequence: TGTGCCAGCAGCATAGACGAGCGACCCCAGCATTTT. This codes for CASSIDERPQHF.